A selection of T cell receptor beta chains follows, all from one sample in a study of blood T cell repertoires in COVID-19. Clones were read by immunoSEQ multiplex PCR, and TCRdb kept only the in-frame ones, dropping some. This sample has around 130,000 clones; around 83% occur once, and the top ten carry roughly 9%. The specimen sequenced was peripheral blood. The origin of the receptors is a man aged 40-49 years with active or convalescent COVID-19. CDR3s include the opening cysteine and the closing phenylalanine or tryptophan. Fields, in order: J gene, clone size, D gene, V gene, CDR3 protein, CDR3 DNA. A D gene is named only where the DNA matches it firmly. Clone sizes are given selectively: once, few, many, or a class where the clone is expanded.

TRBJ2-7 . TRBD1 TRBV6-5 CASSTSGTGGYEQYF TGTGCCAGCAGTACGTCCGGGACAGGGGGGTACGAGCAGTACTTC
TRBJ1-5 . . TRBV27 CASSRGPAGNQPQHF TGTGCCAGCAGCCGAGGGCCCGCGGGAAATCAGCCCCAGCATTTT
TRBJ2-3 few TRBD1 TRBV5-1 CASSFDRVGDTQYF TGCGCCAGCAGCTTCGACAGGGTAGGCGATACGCAGTATTTT
TRBJ1-4 . TRBD1 TRBV19 CASSPGQANEKLFF TGTGCCAGTAGTCCGGGACAGGCGAATGAAAAACTGTTTTTT
TRBJ1-3 . TRBD1 TRBV11-2 CASSYDRAGNTIYF TGTGCCAGCAGCTACGACAGGGCCGGAAACACCATATATTTT
TRBJ2-1 many . TRBV7-2 CASSTEGTYSYNEQFF TGTGCCAGCAGCACCGAGGGGACATACTCCTACAATGAGCAGTTCTTC
TRBJ2-7 . TRBD2 TRBV14 CASSQGRGGPYEQYF TGTGCCAGCAGCCAAGGGCGGGGGGGCCCCTACGAGCAGTACTTC
TRBJ2-7 . . TRBV7-9 CASSSTATRYEQYF TGTGCCAGCAGCTCCACAGCGACTAGGTACGAGCAGTACTTC
TRBJ2-3 . TRBD1 TRBV7-3 CASSLTGGNTDTQYF TGTGCCAGCAGTTTAACAGGGGGTAACACAGATACGCAGTATTTT
TRBJ2-1 . . TRBV3-1/TRBV3-2 CASSPYRDQQSEQFF TGTGCCAGCAGCCCTTACAGGGATCAGCAAAGTGAGCAGTTCTTC
TRBJ1-3 . TRBD1 TRBV5-6 CASSLIGQDSGNTIYF TGTGCCAGCAGCTTAATAGGACAGGACTCTGGAAACACCATATATTTT
TRBJ1-6 medium-sized . TRBV30 CAWSTTGLTYNSPLHF TGTGCCTGGAGTACGACGGGACTGACCTATAATTCACCCCTCCACTTT
TRBJ1-6 . TRBD1 TRBV6-5 CASRTGDSPLHF TGTGCCAGCAGGACAGGGGACTCACCCCTCCACTTT
TRBJ2-7 . TRBD2 TRBV25-1 CASSAGGASPYEQYF TGTGCCAGCAGTGCCGGGGGGGCCTCCCCCTACGAGCAGTACTTC
TRBJ2-4 . TRBD1 TRBV5-1 CASSSRRTGGPDRGQYF TGCGCCAGCAGCTCGAGGAGGACAGGGGGGCCCGATCGGGGTCAGTACTTC
TRBJ1-1 . . TRBV19 CASSIRGTEAFF TGTGCCAGTAGTATCAGGGGCACTGAAGCTTTCTTT
TRBJ1-1 few . TRBV29-1 CSVVPDTEAFF TGCAGCGTTGTCCCGGACACTGAAGCTTTCTTT
TRBJ2-7 . TRBD1 TRBV16 CASSQTGLLAGEQYF TGTGCCAGCAGCCAGACAGGGCTCTTAGCTGGCGAGCAGTACTTC
TRBJ1-2 . . TRBV4-1 CASSLNWGEYYGYTF TGCGCCAGCAGCCTCAACTGGGGCGAGTACTATGGCTACACCTTC
TRBJ1-1 . TRBD1 TRBV7-8 CASRDTGGNTEAFF TGTGCCAGCAGAGACACAGGGGGGAACACTGAAGCTTTCTTT
TRBJ2-1 once TRBD1 TRBV5-5 CASSLRTGEGYNEQFF TGTGCCAGCAGCTTGAGGACAGGGGAGGGCTACAATGAGCAGTTCTTC
TRBJ1-6 . . TRBV5-1 CASSPSFTGKDSPLHF TGCGCCAGCAGCCCCTCCTTTACAGGGAAGGATTCACCCCTCCACTTT
TRBJ1-1 . . TRBV4-2 CASSQEPGGPEAFF TGTGCCAGCAGCCAAGAGCCGGGAGGTCCTGAAGCTTTCTTT
TRBJ1-5 . TRBD1 TRBV25-1 CASSSPRQGGNQPQHF TGTGCCAGCAGTTCCCCACGACAGGGGGGCAATCAGCCCCAGCATTTT
TRBJ2-4 . . TRBV3-1/TRBV3-2 CASSPPRRGPRGGVNIQYF TGTGCCAGCAGCCCCCCCAGGCGGGGGCCCCGAGGGGGGGTAAACATTCAGTACTTC
TRBJ2-7 once TRBD1 TRBV6-5 CASSRQGSTYEQYF TGTGCCAGCAGTCGACAGGGCAGTACCTACGAGCAGTACTTC
TRBJ2-5 . TRBD1 TRBV7-2 CASSPRQGDKETQYF TGTGCCAGCAGCCCGCGACAGGGCGATAAAGAGACCCAGTACTTC
TRBJ1-2 . . TRBV19 CASSIDHGSVGYTF TGTGCCAGTAGTATAGATCATGGGAGCGTTGGCTACACCTTC
TRBJ2-1 . . TRBV5-1 CASSAGGNHRNNEQFF TGCGCCAGCAGCGCTGGAGGGAACCACCGCAACAATGAGCAGTTCTTC
TRBJ2-3 once . TRBV27 CASRGSPGGTQYF TGTGCCAGCAGAGGCTCCCCGGGTGGGACGCAGTATTTT
TRBJ1-2 . . TRBV27 CASSTADRGYTF TGTGCCAGCAGTACGGCCGACAGGGGCTACACCTTC
TRBJ1-2 . . TRBV7-9 CASSPSKDTTF TGTGCCAGCAGCCCCTCTAAGGACACCACTTTC
TRBJ1-3 once . TRBV6-6 CASSSLSGNTIYF TGTGCCAGCAGTTCACTTTCTGGAAACACCATATATTTT
TRBJ1-5 few TRBD1 TRBV18 CASSPASTGSNQPQHF TGTGCCAGCTCACCGGCGTCGACAGGGAGCAATCAGCCCCAGCATTTT
TRBJ2-1 few . TRBV5-1 CASSLYGETYNEQFF TGCGCCAGCAGCTTGTACGGGGAGACCTACAATGAGCAGTTCTTC
TRBJ1-1 . TRBD1 TRBV6-1 CASSGTGTGKWDEAFF TGTGCCAGCAGTGGCACCGGGACAGGGAAATGGGATGAAGCTTTCTTT
TRBJ2-5 few TRBD1 TRBV2 CATRPGQGETQYF TGTGCCACAAGACCGGGACAGGGGGAGACCCAGTACTTC
TRBJ2-3 once TRBD1 TRBV9 CASSGGTGVMLDTQYF TGTGCCAGCAGCGGAGGGACAGGGGTTATGTTAGATACGCAGTATTTT
TRBJ2-7 . . TRBV5-1 CASSLSGPRGEQYF TGCGCCAGCAGCTTAAGTGGGCCCCGGGGAGAGCAGTACTTC
TRBJ2-1 . TRBD2 TRBV3-1/TRBV3-2 CASSQGTSGGTGQFF TGTGCCAGCAGCCAGGGGACTAGCGGGGGTACCGGGCAGTTCTTC
TRBJ1-2 once TRBD1 TRBV6-5 CASSSTGGYYGYTF TGTGCCAGCAGTTCCACAGGGGGCTACTATGGCTACACCTTC
TRBJ1-1 . . TRBV5-5 CASSLKGDEAFF TGTGCCAGCAGCTTGAAGGGAGATGAAGCTTTCTTT
TRBJ2-5 . . TRBV27 CASKATTSSYQETQYF TGTGCCAGCAAGGCGACAACCTCATCGTACCAAGAGACCCAGTACTTC
TRBJ2-1 . TRBD2 TRBV29-1 CSGRTSGGPNEQFF TGCAGCGGCCGGACTAGCGGGGGGCCCAATGAGCAGTTCTTC
TRBJ2-2 few . TRBV18 CASSPPLLPNTGELFF TGTGCCAGCTCACCACCTCTACTACCCAACACCGGGGAGCTGTTTTTT
TRBJ2-7 . TRBD1 TRBV5-1 CASSQETGPYEQYF TGCGCCAGCAGCCAGGAGACAGGGCCCTACGAGCAGTACTTC
TRBJ2-5 . . TRBV7-9 CASSSPDTGEETQYF TGTGCCAGCAGCTCTCCCGACACGGGAGAGGAGACCCAGTACTTC
TRBJ1-5 . . TRBV21-1 CATHLGTKVISNQPQHF TGTGCCACTCATCTCGGTACGAAAGTGATTAGCAATCAGCCCCAGCATTTT
TRBJ1-2 . TRBD1 TRBV27 CASSFQGGYYGYTF TGTGCCAGCAGTTTCCAGGGGGGATATTATGGCTACACCTTC
TRBJ2-1 many TRBD1 TRBV5-5 CASSATGGSGYNEQFF TGTGCCAGCAGCGCGACAGGGGGCTCGGGATACAATGAGCAGTTCTTC
TRBJ2-6 . TRBD1 TRBV10-3 CATGTGSSGANVLTF TGTGCCACGGGGACAGGGAGCTCTGGGGCCAACGTCCTGACTTTC
TRBJ2-7 . TRBD2 TRBV19 CASSLTSGGAYEQYF TGTGCCAGTAGTCTGACTAGCGGGGGGGCTTACGAGCAGTACTTC
TRBJ2-1 . TRBD2 TRBV6-5 CASRSSGGAGNEQFF TGTGCCAGCCGATCTAGCGGGGGGGCAGGGAATGAGCAGTTCTTC
TRBJ2-1 . . TRBV19 CATSGDYNEQFF TGTGCCACCTCGGGGGACTACAATGAGCAGTTCTTC
TRBJ2-2 . . TRBV9 CASSPVAGELFF TGTGCCAGCAGCCCGGTTGCCGGGGAGCTGTTTTTT
TRBJ1-1 . TRBD1 TRBV30 CAWTGGNTEAFF TGTGCCTGGACAGGGGGGAACACTGAAGCTTTCTTT
TRBJ2-1 . TRBD1 TRBV6-1 CASSESATGAHEQFF TGTGCCAGCAGTGAATCCGCGACAGGGGCGCATGAGCAGTTCTTC